This entry lists 27 T cell receptor beta chains sequenced from one sample in a study of blood T cell repertoires in COVID-19. The protocol was immunoSEQ multiplex PCR, while the TCRdb copy is restricted to in-frame clones and leaves out a portion. This sample yields about 250,000 clones, of which around 90% are seen a single time; roughly 1.4% belongs to the top ten. Material for sequencing was peripheral blood. The receptors originated from an older man with acute or convalescent COVID-19.

This chain connects TRBV2 to TRBJ1-4; TRBD1 aligns across 7 bases. V was pared by 6 bases and J by 7 bases, with 11 bases of the junction left unmatched. Germline V gene lookup returns CDR1 SNHLY and CDR2 FYNNEI. There are 15 residues in the CDR3. Here the CDR3 reads CASRPYRGWGEKLFF. The DNA for the CDR3 is TGTGCCAGCAGGCCTTACAGGGGATGGGGTGAAAAACTGTTTTTT.

V usage is TRBV11-2 and J usage is TRBJ1-4; D remains unclear. The length of the CDR3 is 13 residues. V was shortened by 5 bases and J by 15 bases, with 19 bases between the two germline ends. In germline, CDR1 is SGHAT, CDR2 FQNNGV. The CDR3 region is CASSPLGVRVVFF. The CDR3 region has the DNA TGTGCCAGCAGCCCGCTCGGGGTCCGAGTGGTGTTTTTT.

The chain is built from TRBV28 and TRBJ1-5, with 11 bases fitting TRBD1. Germline CDR1 MDHEN, CDR2 SYDVKM. The CDR3 loop spans 15 amino acids. V was clipped by 5 bases and J by 5 bases; unmatched bases: 5. CDR3 region: CASSRDRGEYQPQHF. The CDR3 bases are TGTGCCAGCAGTCGGGACAGGGGGGAGTATCAGCCCCAGCATTTT.

The chain links TRBV5-1 to TRBJ2-3; D remains unclear. Trimming shortened V by 0 bases and J by 6 bases, and 11 bases separated the two germline ends. The CDR3 runs to 14 residues. Germline assignment: CDR1 SGHRS and CDR2 YFSETQ. The CDR3 reads CASSLAGAGDTQYF. The CDR3 DNA follows: TGCGCCAGCAGCTTGGCCGGTGCCGGTGATACGCAGTATTTT.

CDR3: CASSNWAGNTGELFF. In nucleotides, the CDR3 is TGTGCCAGCAGTAATTGGGCAGGGAACACCGGGGAGCTGTTTTTT. The chain recombines TRBV28 with TRBJ2-2, with D hard to call. CDR1 MDHEN and CDR2 SYDVKM come from the germline V gene. The CDR3 contains 15 residues. Trimming took 5 bases from V and 1 from J, leaving 11 bases between them.

There are a few counts of this clone. The chain links TRBV6-1 to TRBJ1-6; 7 bases match TRBD1. Per the germline V gene, CDR1 is MNHNS and CDR2 is SASEGT. V gave up 4 bases and J gave up 0 bases; unmatched junction bases: 12. This CDR3 has 19 amino acids. CDR3 amino acids: CASSATRQGMSSYNSPLHF. CDR3 in DNA: TGTGCCAGCAGTGCGACGCGACAGGGCATGAGCTCCTATAATTCACCCCTCCACTTT.

V is TRBV11-2 and J is TRBJ2-3, with TRBD2 as a possible D gene (6 bases). The CDR3 loop spans 15 amino acids. The V end was cut by 3 bases, the J end by 0 bases, with 10 bases between. Germline CDR1 SGHAT, CDR2 FQNNGV. As DNA, the CDR3 is TGTGCCAGCAGCTTTAGCGGCGGAAGCACAGATACGCAGTATTTT. This codes for CASSFSGGSTDTQYF. The variable domain in full, with the rest retrieved from reference TRBV11-2 and TRBJ2-3, is EAGVAQSPRYKIIEKRQSVAFWCNPISGHATLYWYQQILGQGPKLLIQFQNNGVVDDSQLPKDRFSAERLKGVDSTLKIQPAKLEDSAVYLCASSFSGGSTDTQYFGPGTRLTVL.

The V gene is TRBV27, the J gene TRBJ2-2; 8 nucleotides align to TRBD1. V was pared by 6 bases and J by 7 bases, with 10 bases of the junction left unmatched. The length of the CDR3 is 15 residues. Per the germline V gene, CDR1 is MNHEY and CDR2 is SMNVEV (reference sequence). CDR3 in DNA: TGTGCCAGCAGAAAACAGGGGGTACGAGTCGGGGAGCTGTTTTTT. As protein: CASRKQGVRVGELFF.

This chain links TRBV5-1 with TRBJ1-1; D ambiguous. CDR3 length: 12 amino acids. V was shortened by 2 bases and J by 2 bases, with 4 bases between the two germline ends. Germline V gives CDR1 SGHRS, CDR2 YFSETQ. The CDR3 DNA is TGCGCCAGCAGCTTCGTAAACACTGAAGCTTTCTTT. This sequence encodes CASSFVNTEAFF.

V gene TRBV11-2 combines with J gene TRBJ2-2, with D perhaps matching TRBD2 (5 bases). CDR1 and CDR2 from the germline V gene are SGHAT and FQNNGV. CDR3 length equals 16 residues. The V end was cut by 3 bases, the J end by 2 bases, with 13 bases between. The CDR3, as DNA: TGTGCCAGCAGCTTGCATCCGGGATCCAACACCGGGGAGCTGTTTTTT. Protein sequence: CASSLHPGSNTGELFF.

This chain joins TRBV18 and TRBJ1-2, with a tentative D call TRBD1 (6 bases). The CDR3 length is 13 residues. Trimming shortened V by 3 bases and J by 6 bases, and 11 bases separated the two germline ends. In germline, CDR1 is KGHSH, CDR2 LQKENI. The CDR3 loop reads CASSPRDIDGYTF. Written as DNA, the CDR3 is TGTGCCAGCTCACCTAGGGACATTGATGGCTACACCTTC. The full variable domain, its missing parts supplied by reference TRBV18 and TRBJ1-2, is NAGVMQNPRHLVRRRGQEARLRCSPMKGHSHVYWYRQLPEEGLKFMVYLQKENIIDESGMPKERFSAEFPKEGPSILRIQQVVRGDSAAYFCASSPRDIDGYTFGSGTRLTVV.

The V gene is TRBV4-3, the J gene TRBJ1-3; D gene ambiguous. CDR3 length: 17 residues. Trimming cost V 4 bases and J 4 bases, with 20 bases left between them. The germline gives CDR1 LGHNA, CDR2 YSLEER. The CDR3 DNA sequence: TGCGCCAGCAGCCGATCCTTAACCGGGAACCAAGGAAACACCATATATTTT. It specifies CASSRSLTGNQGNTIYF.

The CDR3 DNA sequence: TGCAGTGCTAGAGCCTACAGAGATTTGTTTTTT. Translation gives CSARAYRDLFF. The chain joins TRBV20-1 to TRBJ1-4; the D is unclear. This CDR3 has 11 residues. Germline V gives CDR1 DFQATT, CDR2 SNEGSKA (reference sequence). V lost 1 base, J lost 15 bases, and 12 bases lay in between.

The chain joins TRBV28 to TRBJ2-5, with a weak D call TRBD2 (7 bases). The germline V and J ends were trimmed by 6 bases and 2 bases, with 10 bases remaining between them. The CDR3 spans 13 residues. In germline, CDR1 is MDHEN, CDR2 SYDVKM. In nucleotides, the CDR3 is TGTGCCAGCAGCGGGGGGCTACAAGAGACCCAGTACTTC. This encodes CASSGGLQETQYF.

This clone has a handful of counts. The chain uses TRBV4-2 and TRBJ2-1; 12 bases agree with TRBD2. V was pared by 4 bases and J by 6 bases, with 10 bases of the junction left unmatched. Germline V gives CDR1 LGHNA, CDR2 YNFKEQ. The CDR3 loop spans 17 amino acids. The CDR3 sequence: CASSLAVLAGGINEQFF. Here the CDR3 DNA reads TGTGCCAGCAGCCTTGCTGTTCTAGCGGGGGGGATCAATGAGCAGTTCTTC.

The chain employs TRBV7-9 and TRBJ2-5, with 7 bases identical to TRBD1. The V and J ends lost 5 bases and 4 bases, in that order; junction bases with no gene match: 4. The CDR3 consists of 13 residues. Germline loops: CDR1 SEHNR, CDR2 FQNEAQ (reference sequence). CDR3 sequence: CASSRRQGETQYF. CDR3 DNA: TGTGCCAGCAGCAGGAGACAGGGAGAGACCCAGTACTTC.

V usage is TRBV11-2 and J usage is TRBJ1-3; the D is unclear. The V and J ends lost 1 base and 1 base respectively, with 11 bases between them. Germline CDR1 reads SGHAT; CDR2 reads FQNNGV. The CDR3 is made up of 16 amino acids. CDR3 sequence reads: CASSLGGARSGNTIYF. Here the CDR3 DNA reads TGTGCCAGCAGCTTAGGCGGCGCTAGGTCTGGAAACACCATATATTTT.

The chain links TRBV19 to TRBJ2-2, with 8 nucleotides matching TRBD1. The germline CDR1 and CDR2 sequences are LNHDA and SQIVND (reference sequence). This CDR3 contains 15 residues. Trimming took 5 bases from V and 6 from J; bases not matched to a gene: 8. The CDR3 sequence is CASSYRVQGAGELFF. The CDR3 DNA is TGTGCCAGTAGTTACAGGGTACAGGGGGCCGGGGAGCTGTTTTTT.

This sequence joins TRBV28 and TRBJ2-4; D remains ambiguous. This CDR3 spans 16 amino acids. The V and J ends lost 0 bases and 1 base respectively, with 10 bases between them. Germline values: CDR1 MDHEN, CDR2 SYDVKM. The CDR3 spells CASSLWTAVAKNIQYF. The CDR3 region has the DNA TGTGCCAGCAGTTTATGGACTGCGGTGGCCAAAAACATTCAGTACTTC.

The genes are TRBV19 and TRBJ1-2, with 7 nucleotides matching TRBD1. V shed 2 bases and J 7 bases; nucleotides not matched to a gene: 4. The CDR3 covers 13 residues. Germline V gene sequence: CDR1 LNHDA, CDR2 SQIVND (reference sequence). In nucleotides, the CDR3 is TGTGCCAGTAGTATATCCCAGGGGGGTGGCTACACCTTC. This translates into CASSISQGGGYTF.

This chain joins TRBV6-5 and TRBJ2-7; 8 nucleotides agree with TRBD2. Germline assignment: CDR1 MNHEY and CDR2 SVGAGI. The V segment lost 5 bases and the J segment 0 bases; nucleotides outside the gene matches: 3. The CDR3 spans 14 residues. In nucleotides, the CDR3 is TGTGCCAGCAGTCCTACTAGCGGCTCCTACGAGCAGTACTTC. Translation: CASSPTSGSYEQYF.

CDR3 sequence: CASSPNRPNEQFF. As DNA, the CDR3 is TGTGCCAGTAGTCCTAACAGGCCCAATGAGCAGTTCTTC. The rearrangement uses TRBV19 and TRBJ2-1; D is perhaps TRBD1 (5 bases). This CDR3 contains 13 residues. Between the trimmed V and J ends, which lost 5 bases and 6 bases, there was a span of 11 bases. Germline values: CDR1 LNHDA, CDR2 SQIVND (reference sequence). Based on the CDR3 plus reference TRBV19 and TRBJ2-1, the full variable domain is DGGITQSPKYLFRKEGQNVTLSCEQNLNHDAMYWYRQDPGQGLRLIYYSQIVNDFQKGDIAEGYSVSREKKESFPLTVTSAQKNPTAFYLCASSPNRPNEQFFGPGTRLTVL.

The chain joins TRBV24-1 to TRBJ1-5; D is unresolved. The CDR3 extends over 12 amino acids. With 4 bases removed from V and 10 bases from J, the gap between germline ends came to 10 bases. The germline gives CDR1 KGHDR, CDR2 SFDVKD. Here the CDR3 DNA reads TGTGCCACCAGTGACCCAGACACTCCCCAGCATTTT. Its protein product is CATSDPDTPQHF.

This clone has a handful of counts. The chain combines TRBV9 with TRBJ2-1; weak D call: TRBD1 (5 bases). Trimming left V 0 bases short and J 9 bases short, with 16 bases between. There are 15 residues in the CDR3. The germline gives CDR1 SGDLS, CDR2 YYNGEE. Here the CDR3 DNA reads TGTGCCAGCAGCGTAGGGAGACAGTGGTTGGGTGAGCAGTTCTTC. Amino acid sequence: CASSVGRQWLGEQFF. The variable domain in full, completed from reference TRBV9 and TRBJ2-1, reads DSGVTQTPKHLITATGQRVTLRCSPRSGDLSVYWYQQSLDQGLQFLIQYYNGEERAKGNILERFSAQQFPDLHSELNLSSLELGDSALYFCASSVGRQWLGEQFFGPGTRLTVL.

The V gene is TRBV9, the J gene TRBJ2-7; 12 bases fit TRBD2. The V and J ends lost 0 bases and 0 bases, in that order; junction bases with no gene match: 7. There are 18 residues in the CDR3. Looked up from germline, CDR1 is SGDLS and CDR2 is YYNGEE. Here the CDR3 reads CASSVGLAGEPSSYEQYF. For the CDR3, the DNA is TGTGCCAGCAGCGTAGGACTAGCGGGAGAACCCAGCTCCTACGAGCAGTACTTC.

DNA of the CDR3: TGTGCCAGCGGAGGTAGGGACAGGGGGGAAGAGACCCAGTACTTC. Amino acids: CASGGRDRGEETQYF. The chain is built from TRBV28 and TRBJ2-5, with 11 bases that match TRBD1. This CDR3 comprises 15 residues. Germline V CDR1 and CDR2: MDHEN, SYDVKM. V trimming: 8 bases; J trimming: 3 bases; junction bases outside the gene matches: 8.

The V gene is TRBV6-5, the J gene TRBJ1-2, with 7 bases that match TRBD1. Germline trimming cut 4 bases from V and 5 bases from J; bases unmatched to any gene: 13. CDR1 and CDR2 from the germline V gene are MNHEY and SVGAGI. The CDR3 spans 16 residues. CDR3 amino acids: CASSSYGPGGRYGYTF. DNA of the CDR3: TGTGCCAGCAGTTCCTACGGACCAGGGGGAAGATATGGCTACACCTTC.